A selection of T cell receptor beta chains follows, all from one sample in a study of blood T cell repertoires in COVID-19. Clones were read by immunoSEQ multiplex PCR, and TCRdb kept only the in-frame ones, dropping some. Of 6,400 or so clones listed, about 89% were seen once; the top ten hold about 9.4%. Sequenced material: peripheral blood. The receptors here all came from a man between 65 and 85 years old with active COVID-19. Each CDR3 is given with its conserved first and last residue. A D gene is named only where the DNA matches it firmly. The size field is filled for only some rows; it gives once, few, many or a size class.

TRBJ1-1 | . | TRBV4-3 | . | TGCGCCAGCAGCCAATATGAAGGAGTTACTGAAGCTTTCTTT | CASSQYEGVTEAFF
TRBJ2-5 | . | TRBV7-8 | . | TGTGCCAGCAGCCCAAAAGTAACTAGAGAAATCACCCAGTACTTC | CASSPKVTREITQYF
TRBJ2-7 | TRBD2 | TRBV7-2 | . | TGTGCCAGCAGCTTAGTCGGACTAGCGGGGCTTCACGAGCAGTACTTC | CASSLVGLAGLHEQYF
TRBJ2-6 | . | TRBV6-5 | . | TGTGCCAGCACCCCGACAGGAGTTGGGGCCAACGTCCTGACTTTC | CASTPTGVGANVLTF
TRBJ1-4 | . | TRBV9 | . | TGTGCCAGCAGCGTAGGGGTAGGGGAAGGGGAAAAACTGTTTTTT | CASSVGVGEGEKLFF
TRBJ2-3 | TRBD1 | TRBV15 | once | TGTGCCACCAGCAGAGACGGACAGGTCACAGATACGCAGTATTTT | CATSRDGQVTDTQYF
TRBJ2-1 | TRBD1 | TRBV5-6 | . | TGTGCCAGCAGCTTGGTAGACAGGGGGCGATTCTCCTACAATGAGCAGTTCTTC | CASSLVDRGRFSYNEQFF
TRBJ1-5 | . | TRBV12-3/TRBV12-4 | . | TGTGCCAGCAGTTCAGGGTTGGGTCAGCCCCAGCATTTT | CASSSGLGQPQHF
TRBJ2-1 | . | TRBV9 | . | TGTGCCAGCAGCACCAGTCCCAATGAGCAGTTCTTC | CASSTSPNEQFF
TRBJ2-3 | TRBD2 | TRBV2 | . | TGTGCCAGCAGATTAGCGGGGGCCCTAACAGATACGCAGTATTTT | CASRLAGALTDTQYF
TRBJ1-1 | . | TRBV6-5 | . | TGTGCCAGCAGTTACTCTAACAGGAACACTGAAGCTTTCTTT | CASSYSNRNTEAFF
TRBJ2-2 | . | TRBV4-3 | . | TGCGCCAGCAGCCAATCAGGGAACACCGGGGAGCTGTTTTTT | CASSQSGNTGELFF
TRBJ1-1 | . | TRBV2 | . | TGTGCCTGCAACCCCGGGGGGCAGGCCGGGAAAGCTTTCTTT | CACNPGGQAGKAFF
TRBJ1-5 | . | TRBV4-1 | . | TGCGCCAGCAGCCAAGACAGGGCCAATCAGCCCCAGCATTTT | CASSQDRANQPQHF
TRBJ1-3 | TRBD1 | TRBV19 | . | TGTGCCAGTAGTAGGGGACAGGGGGCAGCTGGAAACACCATATATTTT | CASSRGQGAAGNTIYF
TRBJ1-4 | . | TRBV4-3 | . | TGCGCCAGCAGCAAAGGAGGCGGGGCAACTAATGAAAAACTGTTTTTT | CASSKGGGATNEKLFF